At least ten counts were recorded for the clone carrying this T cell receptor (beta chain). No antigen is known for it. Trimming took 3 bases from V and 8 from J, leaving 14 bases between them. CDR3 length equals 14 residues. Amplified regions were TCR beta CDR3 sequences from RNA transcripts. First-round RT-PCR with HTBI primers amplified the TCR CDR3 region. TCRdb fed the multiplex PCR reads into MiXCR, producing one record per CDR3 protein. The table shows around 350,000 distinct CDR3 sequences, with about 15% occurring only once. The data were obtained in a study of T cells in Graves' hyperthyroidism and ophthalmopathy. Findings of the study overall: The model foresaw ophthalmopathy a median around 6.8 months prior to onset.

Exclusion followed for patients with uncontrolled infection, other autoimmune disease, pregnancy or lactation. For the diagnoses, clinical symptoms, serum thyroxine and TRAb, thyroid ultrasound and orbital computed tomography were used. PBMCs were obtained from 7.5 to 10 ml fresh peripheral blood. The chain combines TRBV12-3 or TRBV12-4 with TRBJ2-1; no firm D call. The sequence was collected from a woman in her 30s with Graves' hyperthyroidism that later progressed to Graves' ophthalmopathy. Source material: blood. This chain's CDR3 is CASSFLQPMDEQFF. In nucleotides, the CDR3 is TGTGCCAGCAGTTTCTTACAGCCAATGGATGAGCAGTTCTTC.